This passage covers 11 T cell receptor beta chains from one sample sequenced in a study of CD8+ T cells in alopecia areata. Reverse transcription of extracted RNA yielded cDNA, which provided the sequencing template. Method: immunoSEQ multiplex PCR; TCRdb's copy keeps in-frame clones and lacks some. The table records 69,000 or so clones, approximately 60% of them present only once. The sequencing used CD8+ T cells sorted from blood, collected at week 0. These receptors were taken from a human donor with alopecia areata.

The chain has TRBV29-1 and TRBJ1-2; D remains ambiguous. The CDR3 spans 11 residues. Looked up from germline, CDR1 is SQVTM and CDR2 is ANQGSEA. Trimming took off 2 bases at V and 8 bases at J, with 9 bases between the two ends. The CDR3, as DNA: TGCAGCGTTGAACGAACAACCGGCTACACCTTC. This sequence encodes CSVERTTGYTF.

This clone has more than one count but fewer than ten. CDR3 in DNA: TGTGCCAGCAGCGGCGGGACAGCCACCTACGAGCAGTACTTC. Residues: CASSGGTATYEQYF. The chain couples TRBV5-4 to TRBJ2-7, with a possible D match to TRBD1 (7 bases). V lost 4 bases and J lost 2, with 13 bases in between. This CDR3 is built from 14 residues. Looked up from germline, CDR1 is SGHNT and CDR2 is YYREEE (reference sequence).

The rearrangement joins TRBV29-1 to TRBJ2-3, with D perhaps assigned TRBD1 or TRBD2 (5 bases each). The CDR3 totals 13 residues. Deletions cut 8 bases from V and 2 bases from J, with 14 bases between. CDR1 is SQVTM, CDR2 ANQGSEA, per germline. CDR3 coding DNA: TGCAGCTCATGGGACGGAAACACAGATACGCAGTATTTT. Protein product: CSSWDGNTDTQYF.

This clone is deemed medium-sized. The chain combines TRBV6-4 with TRBJ2-3; D is perhaps TRBD1 (5 bases). Trimming shortened V by 2 bases and J by 2 bases, and 8 bases separated the two germline ends. The CDR3 totals 14 residues. Germline V gives CDR1 MRHNA, CDR2 SNTAGT. Here the CDR3 DNA reads TGTGCCAGCAGTGACCAAGGGGCCACAGATACGCAGTATTTT. It is translated as CASSDQGATDTQYF.

This clone has a handful of counts. J is TRBJ1-5 and V is TRBV27, with a tentative D call TRBD1 (6 bases). The CDR3 is 16 amino acids. Germline values: CDR1 MNHEY, CDR2 SMNVEV (reference sequence). V lost 5 bases to trimming and J lost 3 bases, with 17 bases between them. The CDR3 DNA follows: TGTGCCAGCAGTGAATCGGGACACGGAAACAATCAGCCCCAGCATTTT. This encodes CASSESGHGNNQPQHF.

This sequence joins TRBV29-1 and TRBJ2-7; D ambiguous. CDR3 length: 13 amino acids. Deletions cut 5 bases from V and 0 bases from J, with 11 bases between. The germline V gene encodes CDR1 SQVTM and CDR2 ANQGSEA. The CDR3 nucleotides read TGCAGCGTTTTCCACCGGAGCTCCTACGAGCAGTACTTC. This encodes CSVFHRSSYEQYF.

The gene calls are TRBV27 and TRBJ2-1, with TRBD2 matching 10 bases. J gave up 3 bases and V 4 bases, and 3 bases lay outside the gene matches. This CDR3 spans 15 amino acids. Germline CDR1 is MNHEY and CDR2 is SMNVEV (reference sequence). In nucleotides, the CDR3 is TGTGCCAGCAGTTCCGGGACTAGCGACTACAATGAGCAGTTCTTC. It specifies CASSSGTSDYNEQFF.

This clone was recorded a few times. The rearrangement uses TRBV29-1 and TRBJ1-3; D call uncertain. CDR3 size: 16 residues. CDR1 and CDR2 from the germline V gene are SQVTM and ANQGSEA. V lost 2 bases and J 0 bases, leaving 14 bases between the germline ends. The CDR3 DNA reads as TGCAGCGTTGAACTCTTATCTGACAACTCTGGAAACACCATATATTTT. As protein: CSVELLSDNSGNTIYF. The full variable domain, rest sourced from reference TRBV29-1 and TRBJ1-3, is SAVISQKPSRDICQRGTSLTIQCQVDSQVTMMFWYRQQPGQSLTLIATANQGSEATYESGFVIDKFPISRPNLTFSTLTVSNMSPEDSSIYLCSVELLSDNSGNTIYFGEGSWLTVV.

This clone is categorized as medium-sized (0.01 to 0.1%). The chain employs TRBV6-4 and TRBJ2-3; 7 bases match TRBD2. The CDR3 spans 14 residues. Germline V gene data show CDR1 as MRHNA and CDR2 as SNTAGT. The J segment lost 4 bases and the V segment lost 7 bases, leaving 8 bases of the junction unmatched. CDR3 sequence reads: CASTTSAPSDTQYF. The CDR3 DNA reads as TGTGCCAGCACCACTAGCGCCCCTTCAGATACGCAGTATTTT.

This clone occurred a few times. The rearrangement joins TRBV27 to TRBJ2-1, with 7 bases identical to TRBD2. Unmatched junction bases numbered 7, after V lost 1 base and J lost 10 bases. This CDR3 has 14 amino acids. Germline V lookup: CDR1 MNHEY, CDR2 SMNVEV (reference sequence). CDR3: CASSLWSLGGEQFF. The CDR3 region has the DNA TGTGCCAGCAGTTTATGGTCCTTGGGGGGGGAGCAGTTCTTC.

This chain links TRBV27 with TRBJ1-5, with D possibly matching TRBD1 (5 bases). Trimming pared 5 bases from V and 5 bases from J, leaving 16 bases between. The CDR3 consists of 15 residues. Germline CDR1 is MNHEY and CDR2 is SMNVEV (reference sequence). Written as DNA, the CDR3 is TGTGCCAGCAGTCCACGGGACGGTTGGCATCAGCCCCAGCATTTT. Its translation is CASSPRDGWHQPQHF.